This T cell receptor beta chain was captured in a study of blood T cell repertoires in COVID-19. The wider study: From the United States, Italy and Spain came samples of acute and convalescent COVID-19.

Sequencing used immunoSEQ multiplex PCR; TCRdb keeps in-frame clones, though not all of them. The sample yields around 57,000 clones, around 90% seen once. Germline values: CDR1 ENHRY, CDR2 SYGVKD. The CDR3 is made up of 15 amino acids. The V and J ends lost 0 bases and 8 bases respectively, with 11 bases between them. Patients at the Seattle site were enrolled during active infection and followed longitudinally. Sequenced sample: peripheral blood. The chain recombines TRBV10-3 with TRBJ1-6; D is ambiguous. This receptor was taken from a woman of 80 years or more with COVID-19, enrolled during active disease. In DNA, the CDR3 is TGTGCCATCAGTGAGTCACCCGGGTGGGATTCACCCCTCCACTTT. Translation gives CAISESPGWDSPLHF.